Each of the 22 T cell receptor beta chains below was sequenced from the same sample in a study of T cells in Graves' hyperthyroidism and ophthalmopathy. Amplified regions were TCR beta CDR3 sequences from RNA transcripts. HTBI primers were employed in a first-round RT-PCR of the TCR CDR3. TCRdb independently ran MiXCR on the multiplex PCR reads; one entry per CDR3 protein. The table lists 500,000 to 800,000 distinct CDR3 sequences, approximately 15% of them singletons. What was sequenced was blood. Every receptor here comes from a woman aged 45-65 years with Graves' ophthalmopathy.

The V and J genes are TRBV2 and TRBJ1-5, with TRBD1 identical over 7 bases. Germline V gives CDR1 SNHLY, CDR2 FYNNEI. This CDR3 region has 14 residues. J gave up 6 bases and V 7 bases, and 9 bases lay outside the gene matches. CDR3 in amino acids: CASILDRDGQPQHF. The CDR3, as DNA: TGTGCCAGCATTCTCGACAGGGACGGTCAGCCCCAGCATTTT.

A few counts support this clonotype. The chain has TRBV5-4 and TRBJ2-2, with 9 bases matching TRBD2. The V segment lost 0 bases and the J segment 6 bases; nucleotides outside the gene matches: 6. The CDR3 extends over 16 amino acids. Germline CDR1 is SGHNT and CDR2 is YYREEE (reference sequence). CDR3 protein: CASSLAREGRAGELFF. The CDR3 nucleotides read TGTGCCAGCAGCTTGGCGCGGGAGGGCCGGGCCGGGGAGCTGTTTTTT.

This clonotype was detected once. Just one base apart from a much larger clone, this may be a read error. The chain joins TRBV27 to TRBJ2-3; TRBD2 agrees at 9 bases. The CDR3 covers 17 residues. Looked up from germline, CDR1 is MNHEY and CDR2 is SMNVEV (reference sequence). The CDR3 DNA reads TGTGCCGGCAGCCCTCTCTCCAGCGGGAGGAGCACAGATACGCAGTATTTT. As protein: CAGSPLSSGRSTDTQYF.

The chain recombines TRBV29-1 with TRBJ2-1, with D maybe TRBD1 (6 bases). Germline CDR1 reads SQVTM; CDR2 reads ANQGSEA. The CDR3 consists of 13 residues. With 7 bases removed from V and 0 bases from J, the gap between germline ends came to 10 bases. CDR3 protein: CSGGRSSYNEQFF. CDR3 coding DNA: TGCAGCGGGGGGCGGAGCTCCTACAATGAGCAGTTCTTC.

This clonotype was seen only a few times. A much larger clone differs by one base, so this may be a read error. The chain employs TRBV12-3 or TRBV12-4 and TRBJ2-7; D gene unclear. The CDR3 has 11 residues. V lost 3 bases and J 4 bases, leaving 4 bases between the germline ends. In DNA, the CDR3 is TGTGCCAGCAGTTTCTTTTACGAGCAGTACTTC. Its translation: CASSFFYEQYF.

This clonotype was found many times. The chain carries TRBV11-2 and TRBJ2-7; 7 bases are a match to TRBD2. Trimming at V came to 0 bases and at J to 1 base, leaving 6 bases not matched to a gene. The CDR3 has 16 amino acids. The V gene's germline CDR1 is SGHAT and CDR2 FQNNGV. The CDR3 spells CASSLEWSGGSYEQYF. CDR3 nucleotide sequence: TGTGCCAGCAGCTTAGAGTGGTCGGGAGGATCCTACGAGCAGTACTTC.

This clonotype has at least ten counts. The V and J genes are TRBV7-3 and TRBJ1-4; D gene ambiguous. The germline V gene has CDR1 SGHTA and CDR2 FQGTGA. Trimming took 4 bases from V and 4 from J, leaving 7 bases between them. The CDR3 has 13 amino acids. The CDR3, as DNA: TGTGCCAGCAGCTCCGGGAGTAATGAAAAACTGTTTTTT. It translates to CASSSGSNEKLFF.

This clonotype has at least ten counts. The rearrangement joins TRBV7-9 to TRBJ2-3; TRBD2 might be the D (6 bases). V dropped 2 bases and J dropped 6 bases, with 18 bases sitting between them. The CDR3 consists of 16 residues. CDR1 SEHNR and CDR2 FQNEAQ come from the germline V gene (reference sequence). DNA of the CDR3: TGTGCCAGCAGCTTAACCGGTGAGGGAGGAGGGGATACGCAGTATTTT. This encodes CASSLTGEGGGDTQYF.

Ten or more counts support this clonotype. CDR3 region: CASSLGGEGRETQYF. DNA of the CDR3: TGTGCCAGCAGTTTAGGGGGGGAGGGCCGCGAGACCCAGTACTTC. The chain carries TRBV28 and TRBJ2-5; 7 bases agree with TRBD2. Looked up from germline, CDR1 is MDHEN and CDR2 is SYDVKM. The CDR3 runs 15 residues. Losses at the gene ends were 2 bases for V and 5 bases for J; bases not matched to a gene: 8.

Many counts were recorded for this clonotype. This rearrangement joins TRBV3-1 to TRBJ1-5; D is ambiguous. Germline V gene lookup returns CDR1 LGHDT and CDR2 YNNKEL (reference sequence). This CDR3 region has 14 residues. Between the trimmed V and J ends, which lost 0 bases and 8 bases, there was a span of 11 bases. The CDR3 reads CASSQDPTLEPQHF. The CDR3 DNA sequence: TGTGCCAGCAGCCAAGATCCAACTCTGGAGCCCCAGCATTTT.

This clonotype has a count of ten or more. The chain recombines TRBV28 with TRBJ2-3; D is ambiguous. The germline V gene has CDR1 MDHEN and CDR2 SYDVKM. Trimming took off 5 bases at V and 0 bases at J, with 12 bases between the two ends. The CDR3 consists of 15 residues. DNA for the CDR3: TGTGCCAGCAGTCCCGCCGGAATAAGCACAGATACGCAGTATTTT. Translation: CASSPAGISTDTQYF.

The chain joins TRBV15 to TRBJ2-7, with 10 bases aligning to TRBD1. The CDR3 contains 17 residues. V lost 1 base, J lost 4 bases, and 10 bases stayed unmatched. CDR1 LNHNV and CDR2 YYDKDF come from the germline V gene (reference sequence). CDR3 nucleotide sequence: TGTGCCACCAGCAGAGCTACCACGGGACAGGGGAGATACGAGCAGTACTTC. Translated: CATSRATTGQGRYEQYF.

This clonotype came up many times. This chain joins TRBV7-8 and TRBJ2-1; tentatively, D is TRBD1 (6 bases). The V end lost 3 bases, the J end lost 10 bases, and 10 bases lay between the germline ends. This CDR3 region has 12 residues. Germline CDR1 is SGHVS and CDR2 is FQNEAQ. CDR3 sequence: CASSLTGTEQFF. For the CDR3, the DNA is TGTGCCAGCAGCTTGACCGGGACAGAGCAGTTCTTC. The full variable domain, its missing parts supplied by reference TRBV7-8 and TRBJ2-1, is GAGVSQSPRYKVAKRGQDVALRCDPISGHVSLFWYQQALGQGPEFLTYFQNEAQLDKSGLPSDRFFAERPEGSVSTLKIQRTQQEDSAVYLCASSLTGTEQFFGPGTRLTVL.

This clonotype has more than one count but fewer than ten. CDR3 region: CASSLLAGPNNEQFF. CDR3 in DNA: TGTGCCAGTAGTCTCCTAGCGGGACCAAACAATGAGCAGTTCTTC. This chain uses TRBV19 with TRBJ2-1; 9 positions agree with TRBD2. The length of the CDR3 is 15 residues. In germline, CDR1 is LNHDA, CDR2 SQIVND (reference sequence). J gave up 5 bases and V 5 bases, and 7 bases lay outside the gene matches.

The chain combines TRBV4-1 with TRBJ2-3; 7 bases agree with TRBD1. The CDR3 is 17 residues long. The V segment lost 0 bases and the J segment 2 bases; nucleotides outside the gene matches: 8. In germline, CDR1 is MGHRA, CDR2 YSYEKL. This CDR3 reads CASSQEQTGAYTDTQYF. CDR3 sequence (DNA): TGCGCCAGCAGCCAAGAGCAAACAGGGGCCTACACAGATACGCAGTATTTT.

This clonotype was observed a handful of times. V usage is TRBV18 and J usage is TRBJ1-6; D may be TRBD1 (5 bases). CDR1 and CDR2 from the germline V gene are KGHSH and LQKENI. The V and J ends lost 5 bases and 10 bases respectively, with 21 bases between them. CDR3 length equals 16 residues. CDR3 coding DNA: TGTGCCAGCTCATCGAAGACCAGGGAGTCCAACTCACCCCTCCACTTT. This codes for CASSSKTRESNSPLHF.

This clonotype was counted between two and nine times. The CDR3 loop reads CASSPISGYRGETQYF. CDR3 sequence (DNA): TGTGCCAGCAGTCCCATTAGCGGGTATAGGGGGGAGACCCAGTACTTC. This chain joins TRBV6-1 and TRBJ2-5; the D gene is possibly TRBD2 (7 bases). Trimming cost V 5 bases and J 5 bases, with 21 bases left between them. Per the germline V gene, CDR1 is MNHNS and CDR2 is SASEGT. CDR3 length: 16 residues.

This clonotype was detected only a few times. The chain links TRBV12-3 or TRBV12-4 to TRBJ2-5; D is uncertain. The V end was cut by 2 bases, the J end by 1 base, with 11 bases between. CDR3 length: 15 residues. This CDR3 reads CASSLMTGAQETQYF. CDR3 coding DNA: TGTGCCAGCAGTTTAATGACGGGCGCCCAAGAGACCCAGTACTTC.

This clonotype was seen repeatedly, ten times or more. This chain uses TRBV20-1 with TRBJ2-4, with D uncertain. This CDR3 is built from 14 residues. Germline CDR1 reads DFQATT; CDR2 reads SNEGSKA (reference sequence). Deletions cut 4 bases from V and 3 bases from J, with 13 bases between. DNA for the CDR3: TGCAGTGCTAACCCCGCGGTGGGCAAAAACATTCAGTACTTC. It translates to CSANPAVGKNIQYF.

This clonotype has ten or more counts. The V and J genes are TRBV7-9 and TRBJ2-7; a possible D gene is TRBD2 (7 bases). The germline V gene encodes CDR1 SEHNR and CDR2 FQNEAQ (reference sequence). The germline V and J ends were trimmed by 7 bases and 2 bases, with 12 bases remaining between them. This CDR3 has 13 residues. The CDR3 sequence is CASKGEGTYEQYF. The CDR3 DNA follows: TGTGCCAGCAAGGGGGAGGGAACCTACGAGCAGTACTTC.

A word on this clonotype: Given a much more abundant clone one base away, this may be a read error. The chain joins TRBV14 to TRBJ2-1, with TRBD2 matching over 10 bases. Per germline, CDR1 SGHDN and CDR2 FVKESK. Trimming cost V 3 bases and J 8 bases; bases outside gene matches: 16. The CDR3 sequence is 18 residues long. The CDR3 nucleotides read TGTGCCAGCAGCCAGATTAAGTCGGGACTAGCGAGGTACTATGAGCAGTTCTTC. This sequence encodes CASSQIKSGLARYYEQFF.

This clonotype was found many times. The chain links TRBV12-3 or TRBV12-4 to TRBJ2-1; D perhaps matches TRBD2 (6 bases). The ends were cut back, 6 bases at V and 9 bases at J, with 15 bases in the middle. CDR3 size: 13 residues. The CDR3 is CASRSTRGSEQFF. The CDR3 region has the DNA TGTGCCAGCAGGTCGACTAGGGGTAGTGAGCAGTTCTTC.